The rows below give T cell receptor beta chains drawn from one sample of a study of cytomegalovirus exposure and HLA in healthy donors. Assay: immunoSEQ multiplex PCR; the TCRdb copy retains only in-frame clones and omits some. Altogether 150,000 to 200,000 clones are present, around 80% being singletons, with the ten largest covering under 4.5%. Input material: PBMCs. The receptors here all came from a woman between 25 and 40 years old in good health and CMV-seropositive. CDR3s include the opening cysteine and the closing phenylalanine or tryptophan. Each record gives: J gene, D gene, clone size, V gene, CDR3 protein, CDR3 DNA. A D gene is named only where the DNA matches it firmly. Clone size, where shown, is once, few, many, or a class for clones that have expanded.

TRBJ2-1	TRBD2	NA	TRBV6-5	CASSAGTSGIGEQFF	TGTGCCAGCAGTGCCGGGACTAGCGGGATAGGCGAGCAGTTCTTC
TRBJ2-5	TRBD2	once	TRBV5-1	CASSRGTSGAQETQYF	TGCGCCAGCAGCAGGGGGACTAGCGGGGCCCAAGAGACCCAGTACTTC
TRBJ1-3	NA	NA	TRBV5-1	CASSETEVNSGNTIYF	TGCGCCAGCAGCGAAACTGAGGTTAACTCTGGAAACACCATATATTTT
TRBJ1-1	NA	NA	TRBV19	CASSIDPWESRARAFF	TGTGCCAGTAGTATAGATCCATGGGAATCGAGGGCGAGAGCTTTCTTT
TRBJ2-2	NA	NA	TRBV30	CAWSGGINTGELFF	TGTGCCTGGAGTGGCGGGATCAACACCGGGGAGCTGTTTTTT
TRBJ1-1	TRBD1	NA	TRBV13	CASSLGQGGTEAFF	TGTGCCAGCAGCTTGGGACAGGGCGGCACTGAAGCTTTCTTT
TRBJ2-1	TRBD2	NA	TRBV5-4	CASSDSILAPSSYNEQFF	TGTGCCAGCAGCGATTCCATACTAGCGCCGAGCTCCTACAATGAGCAGTTCTTC
TRBJ2-5	TRBD1	NA	TRBV19	CATGGEGETQYF	TGTGCCACAGGGGGCGAAGGGGAGACCCAGTACTTC
TRBJ1-3	NA	NA	TRBV10-1	CASSPEEDGNTIYF	TGCGCCAGCAGCCCCGAGGAAGACGGAAACACCATATATTTT
TRBJ2-5	NA	NA	TRBV5-6	CASRERSGGETQYF	TGTGCCAGCAGGGAACGTTCCGGGGGAGAGACCCAGTACTTC
TRBJ2-1	NA	NA	TRBV5-1	CASSSQGSYNEQFF	TGCGCCAGCAGCTCGCAGGGCTCCTACAATGAGCAGTTCTTC
TRBJ1-1	NA	NA	TRBV2	CASSEGQLNTEAFF	TGTGCCAGCAGTGAAGGACAGTTGAACACTGAAGCTTTCTTT
TRBJ1-2	NA	NA	TRBV19	CASSSWDIYYYGYTF	TGTGCCAGTAGCTCTTGGGACATCTATTACTATGGCTACACCTTC
TRBJ1-6	NA	NA	TRBV5-4	CASSFSNRVLGSPLHF	TGTGCCAGCAGCTTTTCTAACAGGGTCTTAGGGTCACCCCTCCACTTT
TRBJ1-5	NA	NA	TRBV5-1	CASSPQAGRDQPQHF	TGCGCCAGCAGCCCCCAGGCGGGAAGGGATCAGCCCCAGCATTTT
TRBJ2-2	NA	NA	TRBV10-2	CASSEPLWAPGGELFF	TGCGCCAGCAGTGAGCCGCTCTGGGCCCCGGGAGGGGAGCTGTTTTTT
TRBJ2-2	TRBD2	NA	TRBV2	CASRNSGKFVTGELFF	TGTGCCAGCAGAAATAGCGGGAAATTCGTCACCGGGGAGCTGTTTTTT
TRBJ1-5	NA	once	TRBV20-1	CSAGAGGPQHF	TGCAGTGCTGGGGCCGGGGGGCCCCAGCATTTT
TRBJ2-3	TRBD1	NA	TRBV6-6	CASSYGTGGADTQYF	TGTGCCAGCAGTTATGGGACAGGGGGTGCAGATACGCAGTATTTT
TRBJ2-1	TRBD1	NA	TRBV7-6	CASSRGTGVEQFF	TGTGCCAGCAGCAGAGGAACAGGGGTTGAGCAGTTCTTC
TRBJ2-1	NA	NA	TRBV19	CASSMALALGGEQFF	TGTGCCAGTAGTATGGCACTTGCCCTGGGGGGTGAGCAGTTCTTC
TRBJ2-7	NA	few	TRBV5-4	CASSPGGHPDYEQYF	TGTGCCAGCAGCCCCGGGGGGCACCCAGACTACGAGCAGTACTTC
TRBJ2-2	TRBD1	NA	TRBV16	CASSPWDRGLYTGELFF	TGTGCCAGCAGCCCCTGGGACAGGGGGCTGTACACCGGGGAGCTGTTTTTT
TRBJ1-5	TRBD1	NA	TRBV6-1	CASSQARGRDQPQHF	TGTGCCAGCAGTCAGGCCAGGGGGCGCGATCAGCCCCAGCATTTT
TRBJ2-7	TRBD2	NA	TRBV7-9	CASSLGRTSGGYEQYF	TGTGCCAGCAGCTTAGGTAGGACTAGCGGGGGATACGAGCAGTACTTC
TRBJ2-2	NA	few	TRBV9	CASSLTGNTGELFF	TGTGCCAGCAGCCTCACCGGGAATACCGGGGAGCTGTTTTTT
TRBJ1-2	TRBD1	NA	TRBV6-1	CAIAYSDRPVYGYTF	TGTGCCATCGCTTACTCGGACAGGCCAGTCTATGGCTACACCTTC
TRBJ1-1	NA	NA	TRBV7-2	CASSLGQVNTEAFF	TGTGCCAGCAGCTTAGGACAGGTCAACACTGAAGCTTTCTTT
TRBJ1-2	TRBD1	NA	TRBV5-1	CASTSQGADGYTF	TGCGCCAGCACTTCACAGGGGGCGGATGGCTACACCTTC
TRBJ1-2	NA	NA	TRBV2	CASSEAPLYEGYTF	TGTGCCAGCAGTGAAGCGCCCCTCTATGAGGGCTACACCTTC
TRBJ2-7	NA	few	TRBV27	CASSPTDTSSYEQYF	TGTGCCAGCAGTCCGACGGACACCTCCTCCTACGAGCAGTACTTC
TRBJ1-5	NA	few	TRBV27	CASSPGQLYWGNQPQHF	TGTGCCAGCAGTCCCGGACAGCTATACTGGGGCAATCAGCCCCAGCATTTT
TRBJ1-1	TRBD1	NA	TRBV29-1	CSVVGQIYMNTEAFF	TGCAGCGTTGTGGGACAGATCTACATGAACACTGAAGCTTTCTTT
TRBJ2-2	NA	NA	TRBV7-2	CASSSTNRHTGELFF	TGTGCCAGCAGCTCGACCAACAGACACACCGGGGAGCTGTTTTTT
TRBJ1-6	TRBD1	NA	TRBV7-9	CASSLGTGGSQSYNSPLHF	TGTGCCAGCAGCCTGGGGACAGGGGGCTCTCAATCCTATAATTCACCCCTCCACTTT
TRBJ2-1	TRBD2	NA	TRBV5-1	CASSFTAGVTYNEQFF	TGCGCCAGCAGCTTTACCGCGGGGGTTACCTACAATGAGCAGTTCTTC
TRBJ2-7	NA	once	TRBV9	CASSVDSAYEQYF	TGTGCCAGCAGCGTCGACAGCGCCTACGAGCAGTACTTC
TRBJ2-3	NA	NA	TRBV5-6	CASSLGATDTQYF	TGTGCCAGCAGCTTGGGGGCCACAGATACGCAGTATTTT
TRBJ2-7	NA	few	TRBV5-1	CASSSGIGQLDYEQYF	TGCGCCAGCAGCTCGGGGATTGGACAGTTAGATTACGAGCAGTACTTC
TRBJ1-3	NA	NA	TRBV4-1	CASSQERFEGSSGNTIYF	TGCGCCAGCAGCCAAGAAAGGTTTGAGGGATCCTCGGGAAACACCATATATTTT